This T cell receptor (beta chain) was sequenced in a study of blood T cell repertoires in COVID-19. V lost 6 bases and J lost 10, with 15 bases in between. The CDR3 is 12 residues long. Looked up from germline, CDR1 is MDHEN and CDR2 is SYDVKM. TCRdb's table, derived via immunoSEQ multiplex PCR, lists solely in-frame clones and lacks some. This table has about 260,000 clones, approximately 82% appearing once. Material: peripheral blood. This TCR came from a woman over 75 with acute or convalescent COVID-19. The J gene is TRBJ1-1, the V gene TRBV28; D not resolved. The CDR3 here is CASRLIPLPAFF. CDR3 coding DNA: TGTGCCAGCAGGCTAATACCCCTACCAGCTTTCTTT.